The sequence of this T cell receptor beta chain was determined in a study of CD8 T cells in ankylosing spondylitis. Findings and caveats of the study: Before this, some motif variants had been reported in reactive arthritis synovial fluid and blood. Disease-linked clones were reportedly significantly enriched in matched ankylosing spondylitis synovial fluid.

This clonotype was counted a few times. The antigen remains undetermined. Researchers built TCR beta libraries using quantitative 5'-RACE with molecular barcodes. MiXCR was run by TCRdb on the 5' RACE reads, yielding one entry per CDR3 protein. The data contain fewer than 400,000 distinct CDR3 sequences, about 15% of them singletons. The CDR3 length is 16 residues. V lost 6 bases and J 2 bases, leaving 18 bases between the germline ends. Germline CDR1 MGHDK, CDR2 SYGVNS. The chain carries TRBV25-1 and TRBJ2-3; tentatively, D is TRBD1 (5 bases). The clonotype originates from a male donor with ankylosing spondylitis or in good health (not recorded which). Sequencing was carried out using blood, either unsorted or a sorted T cell fraction (not recorded which). As DNA, the CDR3 is TGTGCCAGCAGCGTTTCTGGGGCACCCATCACAGATACGCAGTATTTT. Protein sequence: CASSVSGAPITDTQYF.